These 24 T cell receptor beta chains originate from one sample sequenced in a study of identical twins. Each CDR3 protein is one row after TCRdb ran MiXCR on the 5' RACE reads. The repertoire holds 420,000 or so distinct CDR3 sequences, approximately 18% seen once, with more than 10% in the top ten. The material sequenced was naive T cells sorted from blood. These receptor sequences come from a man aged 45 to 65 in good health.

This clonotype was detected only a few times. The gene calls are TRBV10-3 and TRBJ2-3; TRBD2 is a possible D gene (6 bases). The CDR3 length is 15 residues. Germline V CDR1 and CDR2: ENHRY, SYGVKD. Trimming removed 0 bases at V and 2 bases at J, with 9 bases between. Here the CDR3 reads CAISESRDFTDTQYF. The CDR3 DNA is TGTGCCATCAGTGAGTCCCGGGACTTCACAGATACGCAGTATTTT.

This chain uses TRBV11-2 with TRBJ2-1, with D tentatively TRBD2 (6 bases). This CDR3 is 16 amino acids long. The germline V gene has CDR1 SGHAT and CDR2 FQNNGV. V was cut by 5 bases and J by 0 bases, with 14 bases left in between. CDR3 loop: CASSPSVGGSYNEQFF. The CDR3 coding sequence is TGTGCCAGCAGCCCATCAGTGGGGGGCTCCTACAATGAGCAGTTCTTC.

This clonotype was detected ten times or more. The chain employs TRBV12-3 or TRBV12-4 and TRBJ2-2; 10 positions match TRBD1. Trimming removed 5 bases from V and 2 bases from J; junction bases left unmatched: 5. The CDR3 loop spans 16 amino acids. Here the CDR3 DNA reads TGTGCCAGCAGTATCGGACAGGGGGGTAACACCGGGGAGCTGTTTTTT. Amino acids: CASSIGQGGNTGELFF.

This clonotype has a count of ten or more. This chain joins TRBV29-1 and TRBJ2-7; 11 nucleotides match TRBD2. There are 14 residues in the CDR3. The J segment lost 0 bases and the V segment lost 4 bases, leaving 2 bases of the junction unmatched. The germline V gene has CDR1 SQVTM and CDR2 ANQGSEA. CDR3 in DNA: TGCAGCGTTGTCCTAGCGGGGGGCTCCTACGAGCAGTACTTC. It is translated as CSVVLAGGSYEQYF.

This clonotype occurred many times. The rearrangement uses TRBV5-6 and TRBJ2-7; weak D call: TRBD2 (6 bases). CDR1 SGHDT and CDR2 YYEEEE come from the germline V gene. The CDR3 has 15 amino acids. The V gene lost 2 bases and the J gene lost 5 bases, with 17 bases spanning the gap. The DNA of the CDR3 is TGTGCCAGCAGCTTCTCGGGACTCCTCGGTCACGAGCAGTACTTC. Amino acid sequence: CASSFSGLLGHEQYF.

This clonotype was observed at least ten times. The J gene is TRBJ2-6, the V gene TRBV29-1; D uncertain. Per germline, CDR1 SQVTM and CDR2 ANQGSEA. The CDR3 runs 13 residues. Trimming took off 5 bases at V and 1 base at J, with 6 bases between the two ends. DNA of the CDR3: TGCAGCGTTACGACGTCTGGGGCCAACGTCCTGACTTTC. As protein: CSVTTSGANVLTF.

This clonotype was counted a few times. The CDR3 coding sequence is TGTGCCACCGGGGCGGGAGTGAGCTCCTACAATGAGCAGTTCTTC. This encodes CATGAGVSSYNEQFF. The V call is TRBV27, the J call TRBJ2-1, with TRBD2 identical over 7 bases. Germline loops: CDR1 MNHEY, CDR2 SMNVEV (reference sequence). J gave up 0 bases and V 10 bases, and 9 bases lay outside the gene matches. The CDR3 is 15 residues long.

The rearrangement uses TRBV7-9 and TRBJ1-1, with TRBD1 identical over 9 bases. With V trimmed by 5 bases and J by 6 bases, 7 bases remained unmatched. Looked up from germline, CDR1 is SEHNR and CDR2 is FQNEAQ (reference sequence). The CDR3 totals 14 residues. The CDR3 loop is CASSVQGAVAEAFF. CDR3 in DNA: TGTGCCAGCAGCGTACAGGGGGCAGTGGCTGAAGCTTTCTTT.

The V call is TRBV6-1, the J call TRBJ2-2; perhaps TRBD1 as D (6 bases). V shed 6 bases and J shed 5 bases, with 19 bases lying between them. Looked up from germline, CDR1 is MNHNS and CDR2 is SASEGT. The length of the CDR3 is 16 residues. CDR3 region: CASSPTTQGWTGELFF. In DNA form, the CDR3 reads TGTGCCAGCAGCCCTACCACACAGGGTTGGACCGGGGAGCTGTTTTTT.

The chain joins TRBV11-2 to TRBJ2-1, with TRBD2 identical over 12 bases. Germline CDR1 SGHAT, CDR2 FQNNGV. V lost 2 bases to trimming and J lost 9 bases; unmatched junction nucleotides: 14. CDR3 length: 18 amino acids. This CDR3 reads CASSLRGGTSGPYVEQFF. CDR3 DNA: TGTGCCAGCAGCTTAAGGGGAGGGACTAGCGGGCCTTACGTTGAGCAGTTCTTC.

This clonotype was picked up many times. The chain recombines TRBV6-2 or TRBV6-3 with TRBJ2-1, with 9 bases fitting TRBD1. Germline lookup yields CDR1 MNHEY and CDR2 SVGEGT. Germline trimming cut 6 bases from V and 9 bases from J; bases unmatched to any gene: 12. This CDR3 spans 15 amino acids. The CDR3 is CASSPGTGFFTEQFF. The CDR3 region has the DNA TGTGCCAGCAGCCCCGGGACAGGGTTTTTCACTGAGCAGTTCTTC.

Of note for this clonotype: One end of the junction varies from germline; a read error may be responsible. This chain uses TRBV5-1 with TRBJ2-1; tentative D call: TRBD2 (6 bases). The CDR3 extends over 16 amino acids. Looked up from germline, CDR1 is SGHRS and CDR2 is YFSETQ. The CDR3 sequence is CTSQTTGGSSYNEQFF. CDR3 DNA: TGCACCAGCCAGACGACCGGGGGAAGCTCCTACAATGAGCAGTTCTTC.

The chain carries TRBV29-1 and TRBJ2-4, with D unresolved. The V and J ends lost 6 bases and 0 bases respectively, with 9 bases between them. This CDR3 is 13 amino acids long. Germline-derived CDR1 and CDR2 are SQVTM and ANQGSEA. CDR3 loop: CSVSKLAKNIQYF. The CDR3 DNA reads TGCAGCGTGTCCAAGTTAGCCAAAAACATTCAGTACTTC.

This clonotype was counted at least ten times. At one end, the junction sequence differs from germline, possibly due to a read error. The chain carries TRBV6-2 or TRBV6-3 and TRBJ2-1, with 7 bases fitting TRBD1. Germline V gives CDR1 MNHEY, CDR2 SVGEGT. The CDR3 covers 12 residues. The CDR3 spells CASSYLRQGPYF. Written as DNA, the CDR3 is TGTGCCAGCAGTTACCTTCGACAGGGACCCTACTTC.

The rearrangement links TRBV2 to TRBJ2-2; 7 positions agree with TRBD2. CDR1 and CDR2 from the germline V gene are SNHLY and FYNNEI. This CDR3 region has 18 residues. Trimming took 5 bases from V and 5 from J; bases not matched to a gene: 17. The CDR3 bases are TGTGCCAGCAGTACACGCGGGATGACTCGAGCGGGAACCGGGGAGCTGTTTTTT. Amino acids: CASSTRGMTRAGTGELFF.

CDR3 sequence reads: CASSPLGDIYEQYF. The CDR3 coding sequence is TGTGCCAGCTCACCTTTGGGGGACATCTACGAGCAGTACTTC. The genes are TRBV18 and TRBJ2-7; D perhaps matches TRBD1 (6 bases). Per germline, CDR1 KGHSH and CDR2 LQKENI. V was trimmed by 3 bases and J by 3 bases, leaving 12 bases between them. This CDR3 is 14 amino acids long.

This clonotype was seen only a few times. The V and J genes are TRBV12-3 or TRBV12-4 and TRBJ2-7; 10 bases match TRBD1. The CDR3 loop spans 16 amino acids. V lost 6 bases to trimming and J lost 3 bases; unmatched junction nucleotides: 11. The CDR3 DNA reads TGTGCCAGCAGACAAGGTCCCGGGACAGGGGACTACGAGCAGTACTTC. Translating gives CASRQGPGTGDYEQYF.

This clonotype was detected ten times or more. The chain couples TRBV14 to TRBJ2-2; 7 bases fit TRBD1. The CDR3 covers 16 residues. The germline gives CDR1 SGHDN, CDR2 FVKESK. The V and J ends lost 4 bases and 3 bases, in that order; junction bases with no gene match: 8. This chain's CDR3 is CASSRHRGLDTGELFF. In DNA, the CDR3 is TGTGCCAGCAGCCGACACAGGGGCTTGGACACCGGGGAGCTGTTTTTT.

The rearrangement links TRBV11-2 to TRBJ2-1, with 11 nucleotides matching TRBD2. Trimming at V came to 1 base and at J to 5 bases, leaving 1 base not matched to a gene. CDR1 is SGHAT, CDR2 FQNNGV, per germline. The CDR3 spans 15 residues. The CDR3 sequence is CASSLGGLADNEQFF. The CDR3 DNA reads TGTGCCAGCAGCTTAGGGGGACTAGCGGACAATGAGCAGTTCTTC.

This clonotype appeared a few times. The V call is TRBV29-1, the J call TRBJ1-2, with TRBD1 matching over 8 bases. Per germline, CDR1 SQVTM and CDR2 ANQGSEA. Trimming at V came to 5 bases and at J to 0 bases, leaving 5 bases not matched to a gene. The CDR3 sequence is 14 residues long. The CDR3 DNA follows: TGCAGCGTTCATGGACAGGGTCCTAACTATGGCTACACCTTC. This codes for CSVHGQGPNYGYTF.

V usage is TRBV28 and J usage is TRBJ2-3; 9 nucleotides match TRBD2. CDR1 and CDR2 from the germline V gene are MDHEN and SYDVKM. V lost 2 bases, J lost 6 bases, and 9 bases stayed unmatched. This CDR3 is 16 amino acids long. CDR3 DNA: TGTGCCAGCAGTTTACTAGCGGGGAGCCATCTTGATACGCAGTATTTT. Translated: CASSLLAGSHLDTQYF.

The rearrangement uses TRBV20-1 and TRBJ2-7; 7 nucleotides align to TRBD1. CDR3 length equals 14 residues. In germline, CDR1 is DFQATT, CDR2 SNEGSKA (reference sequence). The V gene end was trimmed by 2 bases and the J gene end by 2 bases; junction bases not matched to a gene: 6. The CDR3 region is CSARPGQRAYEQYF. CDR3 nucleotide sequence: TGCAGTGCTAGACCGGGACAGCGAGCCTACGAGCAGTACTTC.

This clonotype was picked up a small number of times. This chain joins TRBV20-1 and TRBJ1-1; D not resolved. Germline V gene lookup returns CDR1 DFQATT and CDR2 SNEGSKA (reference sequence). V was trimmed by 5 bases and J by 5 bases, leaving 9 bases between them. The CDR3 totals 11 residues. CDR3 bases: TGCAGTGCTGAAGCTACTACTGAAGCTTTCTTT. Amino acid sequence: CSAEATTEAFF.

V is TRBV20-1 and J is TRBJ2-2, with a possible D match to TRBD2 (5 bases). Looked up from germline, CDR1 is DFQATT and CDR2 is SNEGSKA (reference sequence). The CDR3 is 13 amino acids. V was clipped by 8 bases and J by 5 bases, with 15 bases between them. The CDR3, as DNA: TGCAGTTCCAGATCCGGAGGAACCGGGGAGCTGTTTTTT. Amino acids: CSSRSGGTGELFF.